One TCR beta chain is described in this entry. Samples came from patients with localized non-small cell lung adenocarcinoma. TCRdb recomputed calls from the PCR reads with MiXCR, one row per CDR3 protein. The sample holds over 7,500 distinct CDR3 sequences; 45% to 55% are singletons and the top ten take more than 45%. CDR1 and CDR2 (germline): MNHEY, SVGAGI. This CDR3 is 16 amino acids long. With 0 bases removed from V and 0 bases from J, the gap between germline ends came to 9 bases. This entry belongs to a study of CD4 and CD8 cells across lung adenocarcinoma regions. The TCR comes from a female donor with lung adenocarcinoma. The CD4 and CD8 labels of this study may be unreliable. The V and J genes are TRBV6-5 and TRBJ1-3; D gene ambiguous. Material: CD8+ T cells from the margin of a lung tumor. The CDR3 DNA is TGTGCCAGCAGTTACTCGTACTCAGACTCTGGAAACACCATATATTTT. This codes for CASSYSYSDSGNTIYF.